This entry features one T cell receptor beta chain sequence. This entry comes from a study of shared clonotypes between healthy human individuals. Profiled with immunoSEQ multiplex PCR; TCRdb holds only in-frame clones, not every one. The table lists over 2 million clones, under 95% of them singletons. There are 14 residues in the CDR3. Germline CDR1 reads MDHEN; CDR2 reads SYDVKM. The ends lost 6 bases at V and 4 bases at J; junction bases unmatched: 6. Sequencing was done on a sample of naive CD4+ T cells from PBMCs. Subset of the sample: CD45RA+ positively selected. The receptor was isolated from a young man in good health. Some clones in this sample may be carry-over from other donors' samples. This chain links TRBV28 with TRBJ2-5, with 9 bases matching TRBD1. The CDR3 reads CASRSPGQGETQYF. For the CDR3, the DNA is TGTGCCAGCAGATCCCCGGGACAGGGAGAGACCCAGTACTTC.